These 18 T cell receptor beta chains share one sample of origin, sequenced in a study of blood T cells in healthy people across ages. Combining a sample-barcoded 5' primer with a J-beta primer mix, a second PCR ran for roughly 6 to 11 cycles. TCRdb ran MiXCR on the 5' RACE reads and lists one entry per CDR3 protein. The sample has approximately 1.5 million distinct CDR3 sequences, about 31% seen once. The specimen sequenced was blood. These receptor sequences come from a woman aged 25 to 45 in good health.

The CDR3 reads CASTPGQGIYEQYF. In nucleotides, the CDR3 is TGTGCCAGCACCCCGGGACAGGGTATCTACGAGCAGTACTTC. This chain links TRBV3-1 with TRBJ2-7; 9 bases align to TRBD1. The CDR3 loop spans 14 amino acids. Germline CDR1 reads LGHDT; CDR2 reads YNNKEL (reference sequence). V gave up 7 bases and J gave up 3 bases; unmatched junction bases: 7.

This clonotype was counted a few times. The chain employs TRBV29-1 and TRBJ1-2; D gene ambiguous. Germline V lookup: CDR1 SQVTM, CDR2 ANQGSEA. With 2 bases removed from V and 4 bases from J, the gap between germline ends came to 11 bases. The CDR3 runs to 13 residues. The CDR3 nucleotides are TGCAGCGTTGAATCCCACAGCTCCTATGGCTACACCTTC. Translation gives CSVESHSSYGYTF. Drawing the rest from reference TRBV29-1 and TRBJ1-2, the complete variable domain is SAVISQKPSRDICQRGTSLTIQCQVDSQVTMMFWYRQQPGQSLTLIATANQGSEATYESGFVIDKFPISRPNLTFSTLTVSNMSPEDSSIYLCSVESHSSYGYTFGSGTRLTVV.

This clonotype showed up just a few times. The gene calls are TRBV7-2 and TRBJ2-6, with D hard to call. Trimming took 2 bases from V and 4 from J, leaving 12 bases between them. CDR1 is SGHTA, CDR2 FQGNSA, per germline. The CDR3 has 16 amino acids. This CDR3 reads CASSLFLGNGANVLTF. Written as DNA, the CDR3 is TGTGCCAGCAGCTTATTTTTAGGGAACGGGGCCAACGTCCTGACTTTC.

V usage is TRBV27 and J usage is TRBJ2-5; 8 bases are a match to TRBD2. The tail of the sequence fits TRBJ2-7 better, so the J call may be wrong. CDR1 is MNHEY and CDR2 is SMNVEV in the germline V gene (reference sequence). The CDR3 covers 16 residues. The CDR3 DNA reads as TGTGCCAGCTCCTCAGGGAGACGGACTAGCAGCTACGAGCAGTACTTC. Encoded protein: CASSSGRRTSSYEQYF.

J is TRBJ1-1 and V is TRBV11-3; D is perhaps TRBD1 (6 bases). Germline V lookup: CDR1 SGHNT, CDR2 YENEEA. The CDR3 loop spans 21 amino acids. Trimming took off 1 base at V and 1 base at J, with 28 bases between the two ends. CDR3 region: CASSLVGPPQFEGGRNTEAFF. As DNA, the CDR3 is TGTGCCAGCAGCTTAGTTGGGCCCCCACAGTTCGAGGGGGGGCGGAACACTGAAGCTTTCTTT.

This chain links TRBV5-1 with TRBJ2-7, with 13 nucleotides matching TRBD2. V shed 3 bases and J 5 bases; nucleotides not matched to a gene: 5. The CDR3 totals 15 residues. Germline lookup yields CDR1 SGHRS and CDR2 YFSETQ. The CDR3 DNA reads TGCGCCAGCAGCTCTGGGACTAGCGGGATGAACGAGCAGTACTTC. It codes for CASSSGTSGMNEQYF.

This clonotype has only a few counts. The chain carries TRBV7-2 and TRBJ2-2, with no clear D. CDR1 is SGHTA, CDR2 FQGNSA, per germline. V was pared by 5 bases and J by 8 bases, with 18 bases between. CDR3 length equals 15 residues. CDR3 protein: CASSQDLGQVGELFF. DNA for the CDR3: TGTGCCAGCAGCCAGGACCTAGGTCAAGTAGGGGAGCTGTTTTTT.

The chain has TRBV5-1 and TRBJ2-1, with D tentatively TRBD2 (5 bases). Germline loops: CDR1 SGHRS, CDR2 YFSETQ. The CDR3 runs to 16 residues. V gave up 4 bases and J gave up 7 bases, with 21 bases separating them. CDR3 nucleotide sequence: TGCGCCAGCAGCGCGACCGGGAACAGAGGCAAGAATGAGCAGTTCTTC. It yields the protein CASSATGNRGKNEQFF.

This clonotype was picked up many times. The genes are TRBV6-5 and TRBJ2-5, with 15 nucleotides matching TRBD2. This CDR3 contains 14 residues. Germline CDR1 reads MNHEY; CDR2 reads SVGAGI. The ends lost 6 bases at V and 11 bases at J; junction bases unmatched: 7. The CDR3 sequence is CASSRGLAGGEQYF. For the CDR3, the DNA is TGTGCCAGCAGCCGGGGACTAGCGGGAGGTGAGCAGTACTTC.

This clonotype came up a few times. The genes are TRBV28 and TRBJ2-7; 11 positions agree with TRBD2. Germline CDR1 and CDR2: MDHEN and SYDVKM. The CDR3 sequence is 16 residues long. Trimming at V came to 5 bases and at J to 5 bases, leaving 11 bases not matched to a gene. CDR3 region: CASSLSIAGGGDEQYF. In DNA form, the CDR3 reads TGTGCCAGCAGTCTTTCAATAGCGGGAGGGGGAGACGAGCAGTACTTC. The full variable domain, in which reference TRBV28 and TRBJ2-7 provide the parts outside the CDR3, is DVKVTQSSRYLVKRTGEKVFLECVQDMDHENMFWYRQDPGLGLRLIYFSYDVKMKEKGDIPEGYSVSREKKERFSLILESASTNQTSMYLCASSLSIAGGGDEQYFGPGTRLTVT.

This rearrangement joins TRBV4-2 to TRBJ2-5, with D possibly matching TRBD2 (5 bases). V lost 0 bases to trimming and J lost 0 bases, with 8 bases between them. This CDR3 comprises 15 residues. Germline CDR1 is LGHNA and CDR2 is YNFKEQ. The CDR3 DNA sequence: TGTGCCAGCAGCCAAGATGAGGACTACCAAGAGACCCAGTACTTC. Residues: CASSQDEDYQETQYF.

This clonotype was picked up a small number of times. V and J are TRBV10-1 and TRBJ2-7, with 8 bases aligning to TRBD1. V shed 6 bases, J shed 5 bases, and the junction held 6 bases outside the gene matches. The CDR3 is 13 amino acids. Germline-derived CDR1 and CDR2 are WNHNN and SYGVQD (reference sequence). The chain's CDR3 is CASSGGQGDEQYF. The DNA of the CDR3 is TGCGCCAGCAGCGGAGGACAGGGTGACGAGCAGTACTTC.

DNA for the CDR3: TGTGCCAGCATCAGGACTCCCGGGACTAGCACAGATACGCAGTATTTT. Amino acid sequence: CASIRTPGTSTDTQYF. V and J are TRBV6-1 and TRBJ2-3, with a tentative D call TRBD2 (6 bases). The CDR3 has 16 residues. Trimming removed 7 bases from V and 0 bases from J, with 17 bases in between. The germline V gene has CDR1 MNHNS and CDR2 SASEGT.

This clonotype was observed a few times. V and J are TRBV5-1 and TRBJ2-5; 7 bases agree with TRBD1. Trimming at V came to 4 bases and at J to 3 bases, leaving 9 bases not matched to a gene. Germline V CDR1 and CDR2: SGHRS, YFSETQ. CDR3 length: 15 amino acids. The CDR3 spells CASSHMTGTEETQYF. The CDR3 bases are TGCGCCAGCAGCCATATGACAGGGACGGAAGAGACCCAGTACTTC.

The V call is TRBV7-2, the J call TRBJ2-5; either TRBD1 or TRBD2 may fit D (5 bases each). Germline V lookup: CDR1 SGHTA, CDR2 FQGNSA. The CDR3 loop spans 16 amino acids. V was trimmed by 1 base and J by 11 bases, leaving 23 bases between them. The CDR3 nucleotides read TGTGCCAGCAGCTTAGAGGCGGCTAGTCCCAGGGACGGGCAGTACTTC. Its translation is CASSLEAASPRDGQYF.

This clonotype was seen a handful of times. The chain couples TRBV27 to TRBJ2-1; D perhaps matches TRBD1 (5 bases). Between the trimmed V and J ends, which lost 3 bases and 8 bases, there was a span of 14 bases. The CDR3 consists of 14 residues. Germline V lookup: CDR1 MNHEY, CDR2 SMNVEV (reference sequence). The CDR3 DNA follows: TGTGCCAGCAGTTTGGACGGCAGGGCTTATGAGCAGTTCTTC. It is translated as CASSLDGRAYEQFF.

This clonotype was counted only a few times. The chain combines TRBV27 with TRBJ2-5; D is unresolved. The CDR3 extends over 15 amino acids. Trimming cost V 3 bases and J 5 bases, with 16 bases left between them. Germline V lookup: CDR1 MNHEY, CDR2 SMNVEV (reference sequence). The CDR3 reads CASSFSGSRRETQYF. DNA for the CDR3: TGTGCCAGCAGTTTTTCCGGGTCCCGGCGGGAGACCCAGTACTTC.

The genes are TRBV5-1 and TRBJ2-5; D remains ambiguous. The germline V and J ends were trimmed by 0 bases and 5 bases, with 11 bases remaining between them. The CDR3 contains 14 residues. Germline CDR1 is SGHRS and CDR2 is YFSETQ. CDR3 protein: CASSLDGFSETQYF. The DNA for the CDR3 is TGCGCCAGCAGCTTGGATGGCTTCTCGGAGACCCAGTACTTC.